This TCR beta chain was observed in a study of response to subunit inactivated influenza vaccine. As concerns this clonotype: Its antigen is still unknown.

TCRdb re-derived calls from the RT-PCR reads in MiXCR, one entry per CDR3 protein. The table includes about 830,000 distinct CDR3 sequences, less than 20% detected once. The trim removed 4 bases at V and 6 bases at J, leaving 5 bases unmatched. The CDR3 is 15 amino acids. Germline V gene data show CDR1 as LNHNV and CDR2 as YYDKDF (reference sequence). Whole-study findings and limits: Researchers suggested that each seasonal influenza vaccination recruits few new T cells.

The TCR originated in a middle-aged man who received an inactivated influenza vaccine. Material: PBMCs from blood, obtained roughly 5 days after vaccination. The genes are TRBV15 and TRBJ2-3, with TRBD1 identical over 12 bases. The CDR3 sequence: CATSIRDRGPDTQYF. The CDR3 region has the DNA TGTGCCACCAGCATCCGGGACAGGGGGCCGGATACGCAGTATTTT.